The 31 T cell receptor beta chains in this list originate from one sample, sequenced in a study of shared clonotypes between healthy human individuals. Repertoires were generated with immunoSEQ multiplex PCR, while TCRdb's copy carries only in-frame clones and drops some. The sample has more than 2,000,000 clones; over 90% are singletons. Sequencing input: naive CD4+ T cells from PBMCs. Subset described: CD45RA+ positively selected. The source is a man younger than 35 in good health. Some clones in this sample may be carry-over from other donors' samples.

V usage is TRBV10-3 and J usage is TRBJ1-5; weak D call: TRBD1 (5 bases). Per the germline V gene, CDR1 is ENHRY and CDR2 is SYGVKD. V was clipped by 3 bases and J by 9 bases, with 15 bases between them. The CDR3 has 14 amino acids. The CDR3 loop is CAISDGGSQGPQHF. The CDR3 bases are TGTGCCATCAGTGATGGAGGGTCCCAGGGGCCCCAGCATTTT.

For this clone: This specimen includes other DNA sequences encoding the same CDR3. The chain has TRBV5-6 and TRBJ1-3; D gene ambiguous. The V gene's germline CDR1 is SGHDT and CDR2 YYEEEE. Trimming cost V 2 bases and J 3 bases, with 3 bases left between them. This CDR3 is built from 12 residues. CDR3 in amino acids: CASSLIGNTIYF. DNA of the CDR3: TGTGCCAGCAGCTTAATTGGAAACACCATATATTTT.

This chain links TRBV5-4 with TRBJ2-5; 12 bases align to TRBD2. Germline loops: CDR1 SGHNT, CDR2 YYREEE (reference sequence). CDR3 size: 14 residues. The trim removed 2 bases at V and 4 bases at J, leaving 0 bases unmatched. The CDR3 sequence: CASSLLAGGETQYF. In nucleotides, the CDR3 is TGTGCCAGCAGCTTACTAGCGGGAGGAGAGACCCAGTACTTC.

The V and J genes are TRBV5-1 and TRBJ1-1; D not resolved. Germline CDR1 SGHRS, CDR2 YFSETQ. The CDR3 sequence is 15 residues long. V was trimmed by 6 bases and J by 0 bases, leaving 15 bases between them. The CDR3 sequence is CASNLFSRLNTEAFF. CDR3 in DNA: TGCGCCAGCAATCTCTTTTCTCGGCTGAACACTGAAGCTTTCTTT.

The gene calls are TRBV27 and TRBJ2-1; no definite D call. CDR1 MNHEY and CDR2 SMNVEV come from the germline V gene (reference sequence). The CDR3 runs 13 residues. Trimming left V 2 bases short and J 8 bases short, with 10 bases between. The CDR3 nucleotides read TGTGCCAGCAGTTTAAAAGGTCCTGATGAGCAGTTCTTC. As protein: CASSLKGPDEQFF.

This clone was detected only once. The J gene is TRBJ1-5, the V gene TRBV18, with 10 bases lining up with TRBD1. CDR3 length: 16 amino acids. CDR1 KGHSH and CDR2 LQKENI come from the germline V gene. V lost 5 bases to trimming and J lost 7 bases; unmatched junction nucleotides: 11. This CDR3 is CASSKGDRGGRQPQHF. DNA for the CDR3: TGTGCCAGCTCAAAAGGGGACAGGGGAGGTCGACAGCCCCAGCATTTT.

This clone was seen once. The chain links TRBV11-2 to TRBJ2-7, with 7 bases lining up with TRBD1. CDR3 length equals 14 residues. Germline assignment: CDR1 SGHAT and CDR2 FQNNGV. V lost 3 bases, J lost 4 bases, and 6 bases stayed unmatched. CDR3 DNA: TGTGCCAGCAGCTTTCGTAGGGGGCGATACGAGCAGTACTTC. This codes for CASSFRRGRYEQYF.

Remarks on this clone: This specimen includes other DNA sequences encoding the same CDR3. V gene TRBV6-1 combines with J gene TRBJ2-1; tentative D call: TRBD1 (6 bases). V gave up 6 bases and J gave up 7 bases, with 7 bases separating them. The CDR3 extends over 11 amino acids. Germline V gives CDR1 MNHNS, CDR2 SASEGT. The CDR3 region is CASSRGNEQFF. CDR3 DNA: TGTGCCAGCAGCAGGGGAAATGAGCAGTTCTTC.

Points on this clone: Other DNA variants within this sample encode the same CDR3. The V and J genes are TRBV9 and TRBJ2-7; the D is unclear. Germline lookup yields CDR1 SGDLS and CDR2 YYNGEE. V was clipped by 0 bases and J by 2 bases, with 9 bases between them. The CDR3 loop spans 14 amino acids. The CDR3 region has the DNA TGTGCCAGCAGCGTAGATCCCAGAACCTACGAGCAGTACTTC. Amino acids: CASSVDPRTYEQYF.

J is TRBJ2-3 and V is TRBV19; D call uncertain. Germline V gene data show CDR1 as LNHDA and CDR2 as SQIVND (reference sequence). V shed 3 bases and J shed 0 bases, with 7 bases lying between them. This CDR3 has 14 residues. As DNA, the CDR3 is TGTGCCAGTAGTATGGGTGGCAGCACAGATACGCAGTATTTT. Translation: CASSMGGSTDTQYF.

The V call is TRBV30, the J call TRBJ1-3; D not resolved. Germline CDR1 GTSNPN, CDR2 SVGIG (reference sequence). This CDR3 contains 12 residues. The V gene lost 1 base and the J gene lost 3 bases, with 4 bases spanning the gap. CDR3 protein: CAWSGVGNTIYF. CDR3 sequence (DNA): TGTGCCTGGAGTGGAGTTGGAAACACCATATATTTT. The full variable domain, in which reference TRBV30 and TRBJ1-3 provide the parts outside the CDR3, is SQTIHQWPATLVQPVGSPLSLECTVEGTSNPNLYWYRQAAGRGLQLLFYSVGIGQISSEVPQNLSASRPQDRQFILSSKKLLLSDSGFYLCAWSGVGNTIYFGEGSWLTVV.

The chain joins TRBV7-8 to TRBJ2-5, with D perhaps given as TRBD1 or TRBD2 (5 bases each). V was trimmed by 5 bases and J by 6 bases, leaving 22 bases between them. CDR3 length: 16 amino acids. Per germline, CDR1 SGHVS and CDR2 FQNEAQ. The DNA for the CDR3 is TGTGCCAGCAGCCTTGAATGGGACGGCCCTCGAAAGACCCAGTACTTC. Encoded protein: CASSLEWDGPRKTQYF.

This clone was seen more than once but under ten times. This rearrangement joins TRBV7-9 to TRBJ1-1; D gene ambiguous. The CDR3 runs to 13 residues. Germline loops: CDR1 SEHNR, CDR2 FQNEAQ (reference sequence). Trimming removed 5 bases from V and 1 base from J, with 8 bases in between. CDR3 loop: CASSPRQNTEAFF. As DNA, the CDR3 is TGTGCCAGCAGCCCCCGACAGAACACTGAAGCTTTCTTT.

This rearrangement joins TRBV15 to TRBJ2-5; 10 positions match TRBD2. The germline CDR1 and CDR2 sequences are LNHNV and YYDKDF (reference sequence). V trimming: 3 bases; J trimming: 5 bases; junction bases outside the gene matches: 9. This CDR3 has 16 amino acids. The CDR3: CATSRGLAGAWETQYF. CDR3 DNA: TGTGCCACCAGCAGGGGGCTAGCGGGAGCTTGGGAGACCCAGTACTTC.

The V call is TRBV11-1, the J call TRBJ2-6, with 7 bases identical to TRBD1. The CDR3 length is 15 residues. Germline assignment: CDR1 SGHAT and CDR2 FQDESV (reference sequence). V lost 5 bases, J lost 7 bases, and 8 bases stayed unmatched. CDR3 region: CASSLDREIANVLTF. For the CDR3, the DNA is TGTGCCAGCAGCCTTGACAGGGAGATCGCCAACGTCCTGACTTTC.

The V and J genes are TRBV5-4 and TRBJ1-1; D is undetermined. The V end was cut by 2 bases, the J end by 0 bases, with 8 bases between. This CDR3 spans 14 amino acids. Germline loops: CDR1 SGHNT, CDR2 YYREEE (reference sequence). The DNA of the CDR3 is TGTGCCAGCAGCTTAGGGATGATGAACACTGAAGCTTTCTTT. This translates into CASSLGMMNTEAFF.

This clone was counted a single time. The chain uses TRBV19 and TRBJ1-5; D call uncertain. CDR3 length equals 16 residues. The germline gives CDR1 LNHDA, CDR2 SQIVND (reference sequence). The V end was cut by 1 base, the J end by 3 bases, with 13 bases between. CDR3 loop: CASSIAPRVDNQPQHF. CDR3 nucleotide sequence: TGTGCCAGTAGTATAGCCCCGCGGGTCGACAATCAGCCCCAGCATTTT.

This chain connects TRBV6-1 to TRBJ1-5; D call uncertain. CDR3 size: 14 residues. V lost 7 bases, J lost 3 bases, and 13 bases lay in between. Germline lookup yields CDR1 MNHNS and CDR2 SASEGT. The CDR3 bases are TGTGCCAGCACCGGAACAGAGTACAATCAGCCCCAGCATTTT. It codes for CASTGTEYNQPQHF.

CDR3: CASSSRPFLPTGYTF. In nucleotides, the CDR3 is TGTGCCAGCAGCTCCCGACCGTTCCTACCGACTGGCTACACCTTC. This chain links TRBV7-2 with TRBJ1-2; D is uncertain. CDR1 and CDR2 (germline): SGHTA, FQGNSA. V was cut by 4 bases and J by 7 bases, with 19 bases left in between. CDR3 length: 15 residues. The full variable domain, in which reference TRBV7-2 and TRBJ1-2 provide the parts outside the CDR3, is GAGVSQSPSNKVTEKGKDVELRCDPISGHTALYWYRQSLGQGLEFLIYFQGNSAPDKSGLPSDRFSAERTGGSVSTLTIQRTQQEDSAVYLCASSSRPFLPTGYTFGSGTRLTVV.

The V gene is TRBV11-2, the J gene TRBJ1-2; D unresolved. The germline gives CDR1 SGHAT, CDR2 FQNNGV. V lost 0 bases to trimming and J lost 1 base, with 6 bases between them. The CDR3 runs to 14 residues. Here the CDR3 DNA reads TGTGCCAGCAGCTTAGATCCAAATAACTATGGCTACACCTTC. Its translation: CASSLDPNNYGYTF.

The chain combines TRBV4-1 with TRBJ2-1; D not resolved. Germline V gives CDR1 MGHRA, CDR2 YSYEKL. Trimming stripped 3 bases from V and 3 bases from J, with 6 bases between. The CDR3 runs to 13 residues. The CDR3 protein is CASSQRFYNEQFF. DNA of the CDR3: TGCGCCAGCAGCCAGCGCTTCTACAATGAGCAGTTCTTC.

This chain uses TRBV5-4 with TRBJ2-2, with D tentatively TRBD1 (6 bases). The germline CDR1 and CDR2 sequences are SGHNT and YYREEE (reference sequence). The V end was cut by 5 bases, the J end by 0 bases, with 11 bases between. The CDR3 length is 15 residues. The DNA of the CDR3 is TGTGCCAGCAGTCGGGACATCACGAACACCGGGGAGCTGTTTTTT. It encodes CASSRDITNTGELFF.

Comment on this clone: Other DNA sequences in this specimen translate into the identical CDR3. The gene calls are TRBV28 and TRBJ1-2; D call uncertain. The germline V gene encodes CDR1 MDHEN and CDR2 SYDVKM. The CDR3 spans 12 residues. With 6 bases removed from V and 1 base from J, the gap between germline ends came to 6 bases. CDR3 amino acids: CASSYSNYGYTF. The CDR3 DNA reads TGTGCCAGCAGCTACAGTAACTATGGCTACACCTTC.

The chain recombines TRBV4-3 with TRBJ2-7, with 9 bases identical to TRBD1. The V and J ends lost 3 bases and 1 base, in that order; junction bases with no gene match: 7. The V gene's germline CDR1 is LGHNA and CDR2 YSLEER. This CDR3 has 16 amino acids. CDR3 sequence: CASSHNRGLGSYEQYF. DNA of the CDR3: TGCGCCAGCAGCCATAACAGGGGGCTTGGGTCCTACGAGCAGTACTTC.

The chain links TRBV6-6 to TRBJ1-2; 10 bases are a match to TRBD1. This CDR3 is 16 amino acids long. The germline CDR1 and CDR2 sequences are MNHNY and SVGAGI (reference sequence). The J segment lost 4 bases and the V segment lost 2 bases, leaving 7 bases of the junction unmatched. This CDR3 is CASSYGTGAGTYGYTF. CDR3 DNA: TGTGCCAGCAGTTACGGGACAGGGGCAGGGACCTATGGCTACACCTTC.

This clone appeared once. V is TRBV6-1 and J is TRBJ2-5; 15 nucleotides agree with TRBD2. The V and J ends lost 3 bases and 11 bases, in that order; junction bases with no gene match: 10. The germline V gene has CDR1 MNHNS and CDR2 SASEGT. CDR3 length: 16 residues. CDR3 in amino acids: CASSDQGLAGGEWQYF. The DNA of the CDR3 is TGTGCCAGCAGTGATCAGGGACTAGCGGGAGGTGAATGGCAGTACTTC.

The CDR3 is CASSSESFRGREGYTF. The CDR3 region has the DNA TGTGCCAGTAGCTCGGAATCTTTCAGGGGGCGAGAAGGCTACACCTTC. This chain links TRBV19 with TRBJ1-2; TRBD1 aligns across 8 bases. V trimming: 6 bases; J trimming: 8 bases; junction bases outside the gene matches: 17. CDR1 and CDR2 from the germline V gene are LNHDA and SQIVND (reference sequence). This CDR3 comprises 16 residues.

This rearrangement joins TRBV23-1 to TRBJ1-2; tentatively, D is TRBD1 (6 bases). TRBV23-1 is an ORF, with its function uncertain. This CDR3 spans 16 amino acids. V lost 2 bases, J lost 4 bases, and 17 bases lay in between. The CDR3 spells CASSQRSFRGGYGYTF. Here the CDR3 DNA reads TGCGCCAGCAGTCAACGCTCTTTTAGGGGGGGCTATGGCTACACCTTC.

The rearrangement links TRBV5-1 to TRBJ2-3; D call uncertain. The germline V and J ends were trimmed by 1 base and 0 bases, with 9 bases remaining between them. The CDR3 is 15 residues long. Germline-derived CDR1 and CDR2 are SGHRS and YFSETQ. The CDR3 sequence is CASSLFWASTDTQYF. DNA of the CDR3: TGCGCCAGCAGCTTGTTTTGGGCTAGCACAGATACGCAGTATTTT.

The V gene is TRBV18, the J gene TRBJ1-3; D uncertain. V dropped 3 bases and J dropped 0 bases, with 9 bases sitting between them. The V gene's germline CDR1 is KGHSH and CDR2 LQKENI. CDR3 length: 15 residues. In DNA, the CDR3 is TGTGCCAGCTCACCTCCAAAAAGCTCTGGAAACACCATATATTTT. Translation gives CASSPPKSSGNTIYF.

This clone came up once. The chain uses TRBV11-2 and TRBJ1-3; D gene unclear. Germline-derived CDR1 and CDR2 are SGHAT and FQNNGV. The CDR3 has 19 residues. The ends were cut back, 5 bases at V and 0 bases at J, with 23 bases in the middle. The CDR3 here is CASSPRAGLTVSSGNTIYF. The CDR3 DNA is TGTGCCAGCAGCCCCCGCGCTGGGCTTACGGTCAGCTCTGGAAACACCATATATTTT.